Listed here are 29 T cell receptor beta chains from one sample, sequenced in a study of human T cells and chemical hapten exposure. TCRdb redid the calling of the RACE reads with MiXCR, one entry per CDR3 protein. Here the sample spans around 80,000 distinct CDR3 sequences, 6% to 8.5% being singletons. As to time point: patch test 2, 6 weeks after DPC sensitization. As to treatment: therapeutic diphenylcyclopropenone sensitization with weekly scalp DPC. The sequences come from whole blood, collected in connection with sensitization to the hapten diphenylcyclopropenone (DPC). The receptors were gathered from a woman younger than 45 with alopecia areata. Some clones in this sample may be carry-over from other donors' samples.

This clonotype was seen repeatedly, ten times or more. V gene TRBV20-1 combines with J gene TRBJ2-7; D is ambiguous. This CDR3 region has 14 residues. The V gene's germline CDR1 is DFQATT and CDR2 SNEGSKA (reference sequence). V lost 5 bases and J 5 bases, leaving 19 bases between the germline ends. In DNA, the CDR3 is TGCAGTGCTTCAGAGATAGGCGGCAGTGACGAGCAGTACTTC. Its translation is CSASEIGGSDEQYF.

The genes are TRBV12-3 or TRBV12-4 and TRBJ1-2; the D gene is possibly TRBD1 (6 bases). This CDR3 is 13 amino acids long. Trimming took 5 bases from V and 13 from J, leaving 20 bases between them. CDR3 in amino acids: CASSRTTGIRSTF. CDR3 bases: TGTGCCAGCAGTCGCACCACAGGGATCCGAAGCACCTTC.

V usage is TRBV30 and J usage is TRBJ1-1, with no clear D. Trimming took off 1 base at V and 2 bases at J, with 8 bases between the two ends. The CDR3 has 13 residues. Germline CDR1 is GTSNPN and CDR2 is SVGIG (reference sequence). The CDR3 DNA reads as TGTGCCTGGAGTGGGGCCCTAAACACTGAAGCTTTCTTT. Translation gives CAWSGALNTEAFF.

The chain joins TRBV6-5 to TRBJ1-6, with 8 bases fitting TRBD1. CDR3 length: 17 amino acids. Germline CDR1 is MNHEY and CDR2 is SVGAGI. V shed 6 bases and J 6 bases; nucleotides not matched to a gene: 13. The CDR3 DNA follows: TGTGCCAGCAGCCAGGGTTCGGGCAGGGGGCTTAATTCACCCCTCCACTTT. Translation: CASSQGSGRGLNSPLHF.

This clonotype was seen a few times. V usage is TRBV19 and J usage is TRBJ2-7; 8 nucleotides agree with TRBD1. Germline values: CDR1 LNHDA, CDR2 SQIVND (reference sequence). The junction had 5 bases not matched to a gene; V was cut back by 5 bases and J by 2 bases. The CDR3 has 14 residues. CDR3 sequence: CASSFGTGTYEQYF. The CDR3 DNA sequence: TGTGCCAGTAGTTTTGGGACAGGAACCTACGAGCAGTACTTC.

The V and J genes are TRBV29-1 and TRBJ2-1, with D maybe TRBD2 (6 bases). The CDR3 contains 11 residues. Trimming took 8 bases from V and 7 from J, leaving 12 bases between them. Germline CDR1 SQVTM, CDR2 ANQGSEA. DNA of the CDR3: TGCAGCCACCCGGGGGTAAATGAGCAGTTCTTC. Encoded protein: CSHPGVNEQFF.

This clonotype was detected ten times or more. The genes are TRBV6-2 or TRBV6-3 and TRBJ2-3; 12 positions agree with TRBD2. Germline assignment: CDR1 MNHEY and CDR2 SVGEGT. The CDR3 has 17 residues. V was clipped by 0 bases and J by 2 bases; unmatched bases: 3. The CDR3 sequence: CASSYSTSGGLTDTQYF. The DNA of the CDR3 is TGTGCCAGCAGTTACTCGACTAGCGGGGGCCTCACAGATACGCAGTATTTT.

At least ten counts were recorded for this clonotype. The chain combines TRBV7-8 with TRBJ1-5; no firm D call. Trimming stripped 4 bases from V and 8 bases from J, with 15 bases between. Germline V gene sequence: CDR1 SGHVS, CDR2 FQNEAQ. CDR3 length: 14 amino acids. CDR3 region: CASSSPMPPEPQHF. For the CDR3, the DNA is TGTGCCAGCAGCTCACCCATGCCTCCCGAGCCCCAGCATTTT.

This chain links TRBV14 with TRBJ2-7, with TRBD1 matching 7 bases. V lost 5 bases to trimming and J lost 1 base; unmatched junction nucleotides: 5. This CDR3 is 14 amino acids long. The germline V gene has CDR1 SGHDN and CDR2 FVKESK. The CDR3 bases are TGTGCCAGCAGCGAGTACAGGGGTTCCTACGAGCAGTACTTC. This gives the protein CASSEYRGSYEQYF.

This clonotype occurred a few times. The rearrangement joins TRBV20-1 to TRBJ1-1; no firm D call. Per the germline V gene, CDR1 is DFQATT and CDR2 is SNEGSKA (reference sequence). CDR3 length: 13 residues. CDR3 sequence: CSSLGTVNTEAFF. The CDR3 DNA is TGCAGCTCACTAGGTACAGTGAACACTGAAGCTTTCTTT.

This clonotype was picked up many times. The DNA of the CDR3 is TGTGCCAGCAGCCAGGCTAGCGGGGCCGCCTACGAGCAGTACTTC. Its translation is CASSQASGAAYEQYF. The chain joins TRBV3-1 to TRBJ2-7, with TRBD2 matching 9 bases. Per the germline V gene, CDR1 is LGHDT and CDR2 is YNNKEL (reference sequence). The CDR3 contains 15 residues. V was pared by 3 bases and J by 2 bases, with 5 bases of the junction left unmatched.

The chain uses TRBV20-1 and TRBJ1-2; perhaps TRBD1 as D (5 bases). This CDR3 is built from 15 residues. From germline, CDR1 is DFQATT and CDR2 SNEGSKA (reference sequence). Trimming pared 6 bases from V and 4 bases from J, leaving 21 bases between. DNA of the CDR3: TGCAGTGCAAGACCGGGTAGTGTCAGGGTCTATGGCTACACCTTC. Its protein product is CSARPGSVRVYGYTF.

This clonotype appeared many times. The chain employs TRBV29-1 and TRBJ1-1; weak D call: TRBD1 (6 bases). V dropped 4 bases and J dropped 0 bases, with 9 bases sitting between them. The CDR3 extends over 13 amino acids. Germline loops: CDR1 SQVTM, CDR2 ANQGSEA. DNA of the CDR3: TGCAGCGTTGTGGACAGATTGAACACTGAAGCTTTCTTT. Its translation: CSVVDRLNTEAFF. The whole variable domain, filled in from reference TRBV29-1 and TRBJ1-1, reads SAVISQKPSRDICQRGTSLTIQCQVDSQVTMMFWYRQQPGQSLTLIATANQGSEATYESGFVIDKFPISRPNLTFSTLTVSNMSPEDSSIYLCSVVDRLNTEAFFGQGTRLTVV.

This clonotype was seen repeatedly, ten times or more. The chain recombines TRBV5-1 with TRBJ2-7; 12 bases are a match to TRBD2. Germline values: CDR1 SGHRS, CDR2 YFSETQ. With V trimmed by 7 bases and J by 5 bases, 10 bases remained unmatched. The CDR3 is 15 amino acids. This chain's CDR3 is CASAVLAGGPNEQYF. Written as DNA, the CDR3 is TGCGCCAGCGCTGTCCTAGCGGGGGGGCCTAACGAGCAGTACTTC.

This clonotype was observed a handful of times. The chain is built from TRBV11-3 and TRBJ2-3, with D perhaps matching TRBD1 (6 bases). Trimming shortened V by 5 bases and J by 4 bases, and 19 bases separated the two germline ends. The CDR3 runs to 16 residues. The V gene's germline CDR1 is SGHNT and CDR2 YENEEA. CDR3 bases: TGTGCCAGCAGCCCCGGGTACGGTGGGGGCGCAGATACGCAGTATTTT. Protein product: CASSPGYGGGADTQYF.

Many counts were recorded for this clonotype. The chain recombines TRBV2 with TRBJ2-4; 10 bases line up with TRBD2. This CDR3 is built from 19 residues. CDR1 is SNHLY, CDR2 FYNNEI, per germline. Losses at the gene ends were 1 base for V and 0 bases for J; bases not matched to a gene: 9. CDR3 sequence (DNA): TGTGCCAGCAGTGAAGAGAGGGAACTAGCGGGGATAGCCAAAAACATTCAGTACTTC. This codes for CASSEERELAGIAKNIQYF.

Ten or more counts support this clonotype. CDR3 sequence (DNA): TGTGCCAGCAGACCTTGGGGATTTAATAACTCTGGGGCCAACGTCCTGACTTTC. Translating it yields CASRPWGFNNSGANVLTF. The chain combines TRBV11-2 with TRBJ2-6; D uncertain. Germline lookup yields CDR1 SGHAT and CDR2 FQNNGV. The CDR3 runs 18 residues. Trimming removed 6 bases at V and 0 bases at J, with 18 bases between.

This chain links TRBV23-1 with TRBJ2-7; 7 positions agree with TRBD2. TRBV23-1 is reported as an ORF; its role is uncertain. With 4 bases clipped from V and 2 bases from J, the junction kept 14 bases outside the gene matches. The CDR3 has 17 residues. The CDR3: CASSLPDILGRAYEQYF. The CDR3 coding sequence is TGCGCCAGCAGTCTACCCGACATCCTAGGGAGGGCCTACGAGCAGTACTTC.

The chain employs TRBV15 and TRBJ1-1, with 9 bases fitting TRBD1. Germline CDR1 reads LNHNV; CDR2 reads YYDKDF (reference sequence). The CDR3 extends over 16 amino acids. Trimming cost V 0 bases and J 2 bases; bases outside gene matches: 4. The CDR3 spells CATSRDRTGVNTEAFF. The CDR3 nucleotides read TGTGCCACCAGCAGAGATCGGACAGGGGTAAACACTGAAGCTTTCTTT.

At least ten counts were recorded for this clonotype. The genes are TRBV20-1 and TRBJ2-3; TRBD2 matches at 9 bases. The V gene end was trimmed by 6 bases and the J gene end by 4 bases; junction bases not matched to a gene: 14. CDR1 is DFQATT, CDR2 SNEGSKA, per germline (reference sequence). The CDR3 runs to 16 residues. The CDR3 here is CSAPPGLAGVADTQYF. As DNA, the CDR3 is TGCAGTGCCCCCCCGGGGTTAGCGGGGGTCGCAGATACGCAGTATTTT.

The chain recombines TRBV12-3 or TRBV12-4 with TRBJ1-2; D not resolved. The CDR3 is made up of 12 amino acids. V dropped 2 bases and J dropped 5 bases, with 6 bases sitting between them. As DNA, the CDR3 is TGTGCCAGCAGTTTAAACGAATATGGCTACACCTTC. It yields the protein CASSLNEYGYTF.

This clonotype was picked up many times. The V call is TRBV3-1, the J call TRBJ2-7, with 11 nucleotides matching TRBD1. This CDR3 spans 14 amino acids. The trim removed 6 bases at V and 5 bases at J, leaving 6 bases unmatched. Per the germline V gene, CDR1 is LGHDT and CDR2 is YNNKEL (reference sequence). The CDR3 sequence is CASRRTGGTDEQYF. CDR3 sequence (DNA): TGTGCCAGCAGACGGACAGGGGGCACGGACGAGCAGTACTTC.

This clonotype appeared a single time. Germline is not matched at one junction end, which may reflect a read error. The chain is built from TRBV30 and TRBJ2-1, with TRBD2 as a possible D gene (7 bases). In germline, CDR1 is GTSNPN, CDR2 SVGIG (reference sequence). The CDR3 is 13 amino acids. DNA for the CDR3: TGTACCTGGAGTGTAGGGGGGGACCTTGGGCAGTTCTTC. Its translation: CTWSVGGDLGQFF.

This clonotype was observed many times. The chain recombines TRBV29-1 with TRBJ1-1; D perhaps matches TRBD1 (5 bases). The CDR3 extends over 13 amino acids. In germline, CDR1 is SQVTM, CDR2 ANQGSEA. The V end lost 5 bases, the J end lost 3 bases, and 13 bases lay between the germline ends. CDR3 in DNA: TGCAGCGTTCGGACCAGGGAGGACACTGAAGCTTTCTTT. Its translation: CSVRTREDTEAFF.

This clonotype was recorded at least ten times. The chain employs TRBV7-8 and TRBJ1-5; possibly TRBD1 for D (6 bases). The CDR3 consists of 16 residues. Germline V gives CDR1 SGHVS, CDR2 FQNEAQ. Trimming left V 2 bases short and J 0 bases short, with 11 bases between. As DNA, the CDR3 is TGTGCCAGCAGCTTAACGGGGGGCTATAGCAATCAGCCCCAGCATTTT. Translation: CASSLTGGYSNQPQHF.

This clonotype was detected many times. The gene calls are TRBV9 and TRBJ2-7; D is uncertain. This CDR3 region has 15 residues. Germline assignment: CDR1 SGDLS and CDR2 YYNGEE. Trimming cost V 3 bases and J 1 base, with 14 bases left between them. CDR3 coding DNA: TGTGCCAGCAGCGGAAGCCCGGGCTCTTCCTACGAGCAGTACTTC. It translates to CASSGSPGSSYEQYF.

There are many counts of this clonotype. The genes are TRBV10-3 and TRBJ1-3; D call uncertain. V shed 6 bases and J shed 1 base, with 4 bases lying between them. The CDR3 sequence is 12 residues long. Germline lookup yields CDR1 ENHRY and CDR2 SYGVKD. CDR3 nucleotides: TGTGCCATCAGAGGTTCTGGAAACACCATATATTTT. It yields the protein CAIRGSGNTIYF.

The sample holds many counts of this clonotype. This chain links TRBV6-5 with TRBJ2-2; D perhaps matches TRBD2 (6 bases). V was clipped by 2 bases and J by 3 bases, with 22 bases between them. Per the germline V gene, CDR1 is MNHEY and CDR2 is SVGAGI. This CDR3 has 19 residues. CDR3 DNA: TGTGCCAGCAGTTACGTCTTTACTAGCCCCGGGCGTGACACCGGGGAGCTGTTTTTT. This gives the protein CASSYVFTSPGRDTGELFF.

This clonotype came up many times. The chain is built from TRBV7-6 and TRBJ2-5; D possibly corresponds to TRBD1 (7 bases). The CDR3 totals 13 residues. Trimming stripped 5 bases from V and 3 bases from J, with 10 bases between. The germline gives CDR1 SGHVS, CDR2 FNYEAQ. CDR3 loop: CASSRGTEETQYF. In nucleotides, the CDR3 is TGTGCCAGCAGCCGCGGGACAGAAGAGACCCAGTACTTC.